What follows are 18 T cell receptor beta chains derived from one specimen sequenced in a study of shared clonotypes between healthy human individuals. The assay was immunoSEQ multiplex PCR, and TCRdb's table has in-frame clones only and misses some. The sample includes about 600,000 clones, less than 98% of them seen just once. The specimen was naive CD4+ T cells sorted from blood. Subset noted: CD45RA+ positively selected. Every receptor here comes from a woman aged 25 to 39 in good health.

CDR3 residues: CASISGLVYEQYF. The CDR3 nucleotides are TGTGCCAGCATATCAGGTCTGGTTTACGAGCAGTACTTC. The chain recombines TRBV6-1 with TRBJ2-7; D unclear. The germline gives CDR1 MNHNS, CDR2 SASEGT. The CDR3 is made up of 13 amino acids. V was clipped by 7 bases and J by 4 bases, with 14 bases between them.

The gene calls are TRBV5-1 and TRBJ2-5; D not resolved. This CDR3 contains 15 residues. Germline V gives CDR1 SGHRS, CDR2 YFSETQ. Trimming cost V 5 bases and J 4 bases, with 18 bases left between them. The CDR3 coding sequence is TGCGCCAGCAGAATCTGGGCTCGGCAGGTAGAGACCCAGTACTTC. Translated, it gives CASRIWARQVETQYF.

In the case of this clone: Its ends do not fully match the called genes, so a read error is possible. Other DNA sequences within the sample encode an identical CDR3. The chain recombines TRBV28 with TRBJ2-7, with 9 bases lining up with TRBD2. This CDR3 has 16 amino acids. CDR1 MDHEN and CDR2 SYDVKM come from the germline V gene. The CDR3 reads CASSFFGSGRINEQYF. The DNA of the CDR3 is TGTGCCAGCAGTTTCTTCGGTAGCGGGAGAATCAACGAACAGTACTTC.

The chain combines TRBV13 with TRBJ1-1, with a tentative D call TRBD1 (5 bases). The CDR3 covers 11 residues. V was clipped by 8 bases and J by 1 base, with 5 bases between them. The germline gives CDR1 PRHDT, CDR2 FYEKMQ (reference sequence). Here the CDR3 reads CASGGNTEAFF. The CDR3 bases are TGTGCCAGCGGGGGGAACACTGAAGCTTTCTTT.

The chain carries TRBV5-1 and TRBJ1-2, with no clear D. Germline assignment: CDR1 SGHRS and CDR2 YFSETQ. There are 13 residues in the CDR3. The ends were cut back, 1 base at V and 11 bases at J, with 15 bases in the middle. The CDR3 reads CASSLNPEVGYTF. The CDR3 DNA is TGCGCCAGCAGCTTGAACCCGGAGGTGGGATACACCTTC.

The chain carries TRBV9 and TRBJ2-5; TRBD1 agrees at 9 bases. The CDR3 is 14 amino acids. Germline assignment: CDR1 SGDLS and CDR2 YYNGEE. J gave up 5 bases and V 0 bases, and 2 bases lay outside the gene matches. The CDR3 is CASSVGQGEETQYF. CDR3 nucleotides: TGTGCCAGCAGCGTAGGACAGGGGGAGGAGACCCAGTACTTC. The whole variable domain, remainder taken from reference TRBV9 and TRBJ2-5, is DSGVTQTPKHLITATGQRVTLRCSPRSGDLSVYWYQQSLDQGLQFLIQYYNGEERAKGNILERFSAQQFPDLHSELNLSSLELGDSALYFCASSVGQGEETQYFGPGTRLLVL.

V gene TRBV27 combines with J gene TRBJ1-1, with a weak D call TRBD1 (6 bases). The V gene's germline CDR1 is MNHEY and CDR2 SMNVEV (reference sequence). The CDR3 totals 14 residues. Trimming took off 7 bases at V and 0 bases at J, with 12 bases between the two ends. This CDR3 is CASNPRGMNTEAFF. Written as DNA, the CDR3 is TGTGCCAGCAATCCGAGGGGGATGAACACTGAAGCTTTCTTT.

To note about this clone: Other DNA sequences from this sample encode an identical CDR3 as well. The genes are TRBV28 and TRBJ2-5; TRBD1 or TRBD2 may be the D gene (5 bases each). CDR1 MDHEN and CDR2 SYDVKM come from the germline V gene. The CDR3 sequence is 13 residues long. V lost 2 bases to trimming and J lost 5 bases, with 9 bases between them. As DNA, the CDR3 is TGTGCCAGCAGTTTAGGCAGGGAGGAGACCCAGTACTTC. It encodes CASSLGREETQYF.

The chain combines TRBV28 with TRBJ2-2; D call uncertain. Germline V gives CDR1 MDHEN, CDR2 SYDVKM. Trimming left V 2 bases short and J 4 bases short, with 5 bases between. CDR3 size: 13 residues. DNA of the CDR3: TGTGCCAGCAGTTTACTCTTCACCGGGGAGCTGTTTTTT. This sequence encodes CASSLLFTGELFF.

In this sample, this clone turned up a few times. This chain connects TRBV10-2 to TRBJ1-1, with TRBD1 matching over 9 bases. This CDR3 is built from 14 residues. The V and J ends lost 5 bases and 6 bases, in that order; junction bases with no gene match: 7. Germline-derived CDR1 and CDR2 are WSHSY and SAAADI. CDR3 amino acids: CASSWTGEEAEAFF. The CDR3 coding sequence is TGCGCCAGCAGTTGGACAGGGGAGGAGGCTGAAGCTTTCTTT.

The chain joins TRBV7-9 to TRBJ1-2, with D possibly TRBD1 on 5 matching bases. Germline V gene lookup returns CDR1 SEHNR and CDR2 FQNEAQ (reference sequence). V was trimmed by 2 bases and J by 4 bases, leaving 17 bases between them. This CDR3 has 16 amino acids. The CDR3 here is CASSLRGAGVSYGYTF. The CDR3 DNA follows: TGTGCCAGCAGCTTAAGGGGCGCCGGGGTTAGCTATGGCTACACCTTC.

J is TRBJ2-5 and V is TRBV2, with D possibly being TRBD1 (6 bases). Germline loops: CDR1 SNHLY, CDR2 FYNNEI. The CDR3 totals 14 residues. Trimming removed 4 bases at V and 1 base at J, with 10 bases between. This CDR3 reads CASSAAGVQETQYF. The CDR3 coding sequence is TGTGCCAGCAGTGCTGCAGGGGTCCAAGAGACCCAGTACTTC.

The rearrangement joins TRBV19 to TRBJ1-2; a weak D match, TRBD1 (6 bases). The V gene lost 1 base and the J gene lost 8 bases, with 14 bases spanning the gap. The CDR3 has 14 residues. CDR1 and CDR2 from the germline V gene are LNHDA and SQIVND (reference sequence). CDR3 DNA sequence: TGTGCCAGTAGTATAGCAGCAGGGGACGTCGGCTACACCTTC. Its translation: CASSIAAGDVGYTF. Filled out from reference TRBV19 and TRBJ1-2, the complete variable domain reads DGGITQSPKYLFRKEGQNVTLSCEQNLNHDAMYWYRQDPGQGLRLIYYSQIVNDFQKGDIAEGYSVSREKKESFPLTVTSAQKNPTAFYLCASSIAAGDVGYTFGSGTRLTVV.

This clone was observed a single time. V is TRBV5-1 and J is TRBJ2-1; TRBD2 matches at 10 bases. The V and J ends lost 0 bases and 6 bases, in that order; junction bases with no gene match: 15. Germline-derived CDR1 and CDR2 are SGHRS and YFSETQ. CDR3 length: 19 residues. The CDR3 bases are TGCGCCAGCAGCTTGGACGAAGCGGGAGGGCCAGGAGGCCCCAATGAGCAGTTCTTC. Translating gives CASSLDEAGGPGGPNEQFF. Looking up the rest from reference TRBV5-1 and TRBJ2-1 gives the full variable domain: KAGVTQTPRYLIKTRGQQVTLSCSPISGHRSVSWYQQTPGQGLQFLFEYFSETQRNKGNFPGRFSGRQFSNSRSEMNVSTLELGDSALYLCASSLDEAGGPGGPNEQFFGPGTRLTVL.

The gene calls are TRBV9 and TRBJ2-7, with 14 positions matching TRBD2. Germline trimming cut 4 bases from V and 6 bases from J; bases unmatched to any gene: 9. Germline loops: CDR1 SGDLS, CDR2 YYNGEE. This CDR3 has 16 residues. The CDR3 reads CASSFGLAGGSGEQYF. The DNA for the CDR3 is TGTGCCAGCAGCTTCGGACTAGCGGGAGGTTCTGGCGAGCAGTACTTC. The full variable domain, completed using reference TRBV9 and TRBJ2-7, is DSGVTQTPKHLITATGQRVTLRCSPRSGDLSVYWYQQSLDQGLQFLIQYYNGEERAKGNILERFSAQQFPDLHSELNLSSLELGDSALYFCASSFGLAGGSGEQYFGPGTRLTVT.

The sample holds one count of this clone. This rearrangement joins TRBV6-5 to TRBJ2-1, with 9 bases that match TRBD2. The germline CDR1 and CDR2 sequences are MNHEY and SVGAGI. The V and J ends lost 7 bases and 1 base, in that order; junction bases with no gene match: 5. The CDR3 spans 15 residues. The CDR3 loop is CASNRAGGSYNEQFF. CDR3 in DNA: TGTGCCAGCAATCGAGCGGGAGGTTCCTACAATGAGCAGTTCTTC.

CDR3 DNA: TGTGCCAGCAGGTTAGCGGGAGGGCCAATAGATACGCAGTATTTT. The encoded protein is CASRLAGGPIDTQYF. This chain connects TRBV6-5 to TRBJ2-3, with 11 bases lining up with TRBD2. This CDR3 has 15 residues. V was pared by 6 bases and J by 5 bases, with 7 bases of the junction left unmatched. The V gene's germline CDR1 is MNHEY and CDR2 SVGAGI.

The chain uses TRBV9 and TRBJ2-1, with TRBD2 matching over 9 bases. The CDR3 is 15 residues long. Germline trimming cut 3 bases from V and 2 bases from J; bases unmatched to any gene: 3. Germline V CDR1 and CDR2: SGDLS, YYNGEE. The CDR3 spells CASSAGLATYNEQFF. In DNA form, the CDR3 reads TGTGCCAGCAGCGCTGGACTAGCGACCTACAATGAGCAGTTCTTC.